Below, 28 T cell receptor beta chains from the same sample are listed, as sequenced in a study of human thymus T cells. This table comes from immunoSEQ multiplex PCR, and its TCRdb copy is limited to in-frame clones, with some not included. The sample has just over 45,000 clones, around 95% seen once. The sample was blood. The receptors derive from a girl less than two years old with a congenital heart defect but otherwise immunologically healthy.

The chain couples TRBV7-2 to TRBJ2-7, with 13 bases fitting TRBD2. CDR3 length: 15 residues. Trimming took 5 bases from V and 2 from J; bases not matched to a gene: 3. CDR1 is SGHTA, CDR2 FQGNSA, per germline. The CDR3 DNA is TGTGCCAGCAGCAGGGGACTAGCGGGACCCTACGAGCAGTACTTC. This sequence encodes CASSRGLAGPYEQYF.

The CDR3 bases are TGCGCCAGCAGCGCAGCGGAGGATTATCCCCCCGTAGATACGCAGTATTTT. This gives the protein CASSAAEDYPPVDTQYF. This rearrangement joins TRBV5-1 to TRBJ2-3; D is perhaps TRBD2 (5 bases). The CDR3 consists of 17 residues. Trimming took 4 bases from V and 5 from J, leaving 23 bases between them. Germline loops: CDR1 SGHRS, CDR2 YFSETQ.

This clone was picked up one time. This chain connects TRBV28 to TRBJ2-3; D may be TRBD2 (6 bases). Looked up from germline, CDR1 is MDHEN and CDR2 is SYDVKM. This CDR3 spans 14 amino acids. With 2 bases removed from V and 1 base from J, the gap between germline ends came to 7 bases. The CDR3 nucleotides are TGTGCCAGCAGTTTAGCGGGACGCACAGATACGCAGTATTTT. Translation gives CASSLAGRTDTQYF. Full variable domain (rest looked up from reference TRBV28 and TRBJ2-3): DVKVTQSSRYLVKRTGEKVFLECVQDMDHENMFWYRQDPGLGLRLIYFSYDVKMKEKGDIPEGYSVSREKKERFSLILESASTNQTSMYLCASSLAGRTDTQYFGPGTRLTVL.

The J gene is TRBJ2-3, the V gene TRBV5-6; 10 positions agree with TRBD1. Germline V gene data show CDR1 as SGHDT and CDR2 as YYEEEE. There are 14 residues in the CDR3. The ends lost 3 bases at V and 7 bases at J; junction bases unmatched: 5. CDR3 DNA: TGTGCCAGCAGCTACTGGGACAGGGGAAATACGCAGTATTTT. Residues: CASSYWDRGNTQYF.

The chain recombines TRBV6-4 with TRBJ1-2; D is perhaps TRBD1 (5 bases). The V and J ends lost 2 bases and 7 bases respectively, with 8 bases between them. The length of the CDR3 is 12 residues. Looked up from germline, CDR1 is MRHNA and CDR2 is SNTAGT. The CDR3 region has the DNA TGTGCCAGCAGTGACCGGCAGGGTGGCTACACCTTC. Its protein is CASSDRQGGYTF.

The chain links TRBV7-2 to TRBJ2-1; 7 nucleotides agree with TRBD1. There are 14 residues in the CDR3. V gave up 0 bases and J gave up 4 bases; unmatched junction bases: 0. Germline assignment: CDR1 SGHTA and CDR2 FQGNSA. Here the CDR3 reads CASSLAGQYNEQFF. In nucleotides, the CDR3 is TGTGCCAGCAGCTTAGCGGGACAGTACAATGAGCAGTTCTTC.

V gene TRBV2 combines with J gene TRBJ2-1; 9 nucleotides agree with TRBD1. CDR3 length: 15 residues. The ends lost 4 bases at V and 9 bases at J; junction bases unmatched: 10. From germline, CDR1 is SNHLY and CDR2 FYNNEI. Here the CDR3 DNA reads TGTGCCAGCAGTGCGCCGGGACAGGGCTCCGGTGAGCAGTTCTTC. Encoded protein: CASSAPGQGSGEQFF. The full variable domain, its missing parts supplied by reference TRBV2 and TRBJ2-1, is EPEVTQTPSHQVTQMGQEVILRCVPISNHLYFYWYRQILGQKVEFLVSFYNNEISEKSEIFDDQFSVERPDGSNFTLKIRSTKLEDSAMYFCASSAPGQGSGEQFFGPGTRLTVL.

With regard to this clone: One end of the junction fails to match germline, which may point to a read error. The rearrangement uses TRBV16 and TRBJ2-7; D is ambiguous. The CDR3 is 10 residues long. Germline assignment: CDR1 KGHSY and CDR2 FQNENV. CDR3 in amino acids: CASSQLASGF. The CDR3 bases are TGTGCCAGCAGCCAATTGGCGTCCGGATTC.

This sequence joins TRBV7-9 and TRBJ2-7, with TRBD2 matching over 12 bases. The CDR3 loop spans 16 amino acids. The V gene's germline CDR1 is SEHNR and CDR2 FQNEAQ (reference sequence). V lost 5 bases and J lost 3; bases outside the gene matches: 8. DNA of the CDR3: TGTGCCAGCAGCGGTCCGGCTAGCGGGAGGGGCTACGAGCAGTACTTC. Translated, it gives CASSGPASGRGYEQYF.

This chain uses TRBV12-5 with TRBJ2-5; D gene uncertain. CDR1 LGHNT and CDR2 FRNRAP come from the germline V gene. The CDR3 runs 12 residues. The V and J ends lost 7 bases and 4 bases respectively, with 10 bases between them. The CDR3 spells CASAFVRETQYF. The CDR3 coding sequence is TGTGCTAGTGCCTTCGTTCGAGAGACCCAGTACTTC.

About this clone itself: The junction does not match germline at one end; this may be a read error. This chain links TRBV4-3 with TRBJ2-7; maybe TRBD2 (6 bases). The CDR3 consists of 14 residues. Germline-derived CDR1 and CDR2 are LGHNA and YSLEER. The CDR3 DNA reads TGCGCCAGCAGCCAAGATTGGGACTCCAACGAGCAGTACTTC. As protein: CASSQDWDSNEQYF.

This rearrangement joins TRBV5-1 to TRBJ2-5; 9 bases agree with TRBD2. Per the germline V gene, CDR1 is SGHRS and CDR2 is YFSETQ. V was clipped by 5 bases and J by 1 base; unmatched bases: 9. CDR3 size: 16 residues. CDR3 DNA sequence: TGCGCCAGCAGGCGGGGGGGCGGGAGCCCCCAAGAGACCCAGTACTTC. This encodes CASRRGGGSPQETQYF.

This rearrangement joins TRBV28 to TRBJ1-2; 8 bases map to TRBD1. J lost 8 bases, V lost 6 bases, and 17 bases had no gene match. The germline CDR1 and CDR2 sequences are MDHEN and SYDVKM. The CDR3 totals 16 residues. CDR3 sequence reads: CASSRPGQQGAGGYTF. The CDR3 DNA follows: TGTGCCAGCAGCCGCCCTGGACAGCAGGGGGCTGGAGGCTACACCTTC.

The rearrangement links TRBV7-9 to TRBJ2-1; no firm D call. Looked up from germline, CDR1 is SEHNR and CDR2 is FQNEAQ (reference sequence). V lost 1 base and J 6 bases, leaving 13 bases between the germline ends. This CDR3 comprises 15 residues. The CDR3 spells CASSLGYLSRNEQFF. The CDR3 coding sequence is TGTGCCAGCAGCTTAGGATACCTTAGCCGCAATGAGCAGTTCTTC.

The chain couples TRBV7-2 to TRBJ2-7, with TRBD1 identical over 7 bases. CDR1 and CDR2 (germline): SGHTA, FQGNSA. This CDR3 spans 15 amino acids. The trim removed 0 bases at V and 5 bases at J, leaving 7 bases unmatched. The DNA of the CDR3 is TGTGCCAGCAGCTTAGCGACAGGGCAGCTCCACGAGCAGTACTTC. Translating gives CASSLATGQLHEQYF. The full variable domain, its missing parts supplied by reference TRBV7-2 and TRBJ2-7, is GAGVSQSPSNKVTEKGKDVELRCDPISGHTALYWYRQSLGQGLEFLIYFQGNSAPDKSGLPSDRFSAERTGGSVSTLTIQRTQQEDSAVYLCASSLATGQLHEQYFGPGTRLTVT.

The chain joins TRBV9 to TRBJ2-7; 7 bases are a match to TRBD1. The CDR3 length is 15 residues. Losses at the gene ends were 4 bases for V and 1 base for J; bases not matched to a gene: 8. Germline CDR1 and CDR2: SGDLS and YYNGEE. CDR3 in amino acids: CASSPSGQESYEQYF. The CDR3 bases are TGTGCCAGCAGCCCGAGCGGACAGGAGTCCTACGAGCAGTACTTC.

The chain uses TRBV20-1 and TRBJ2-5; D not resolved. V was trimmed by 1 base and J by 5 bases, leaving 5 bases between them. The germline gives CDR1 DFQATT, CDR2 SNEGSKA (reference sequence). CDR3 length: 11 residues. DNA of the CDR3: TGCAGTGCTAGAGTGGTCGAGACCCAGTACTTC. Amino acids: CSARVVETQYF.

V gene TRBV5-6 combines with J gene TRBJ1-2; possible D gene TRBD1, 6 bases. CDR1 and CDR2 from the germline V gene are SGHDT and YYEEEE. The CDR3 runs 14 residues. The V end lost 1 base, the J end lost 4 bases, and 11 bases lay between the germline ends. The CDR3 nucleotides read TGTGCCAGCAGCTTGCGACAGGCCTTCTATGGCTACACCTTC. Translated, it gives CASSLRQAFYGYTF.

V usage is TRBV7-3 and J usage is TRBJ2-2, with 11 positions matching TRBD1. This CDR3 has 17 amino acids. Germline lookup yields CDR1 SGHTA and CDR2 FQGTGA. V was pared by 2 bases and J by 4 bases, with 6 bases of the junction left unmatched. For the CDR3, the DNA is TGTGCCAGCAGCTTATTTGGACAGGGGGCGAGCACCGGGGAGCTGTTTTTT. Protein sequence: CASSLFGQGASTGELFF.

This clone came up a few times. This chain links TRBV28 with TRBJ2-1; 15 bases are a match to TRBD2. This CDR3 region has 13 residues. The germline gives CDR1 MDHEN, CDR2 SYDVKM. Germline trimming cut 10 bases from V and 7 bases from J; bases unmatched to any gene: 2. CDR3 residues: CAIGTSGRNEQFF. In DNA, the CDR3 is TGTGCCATAGGGACTAGCGGGAGGAATGAGCAGTTCTTC.

The rearrangement joins TRBV29-1 to TRBJ2-5; D gene uncertain. The CDR3 is 12 amino acids. V was pared by 3 bases and J by 4 bases, with 9 bases between. The germline V gene has CDR1 SQVTM and CDR2 ANQGSEA. The CDR3 spells CSVERSGETQYF. The CDR3 coding sequence is TGCAGCGTTGAGCGCTCGGGAGAGACCCAGTACTTC.

The genes are TRBV6-5 and TRBJ1-1; unclear D gene. The germline V gene has CDR1 MNHEY and CDR2 SVGAGI. V was shortened by 5 bases and J by 5 bases, with 9 bases between the two germline ends. The CDR3 loop spans 12 amino acids. This chain's CDR3 is CASSPGRTEAFF. DNA of the CDR3: TGTGCCAGCAGTCCAGGTCGGACTGAAGCTTTCTTT.

This clone was seen a single time. This chain connects TRBV7-3 to TRBJ1-2; no firm D call. V was trimmed by 5 bases and J by 2 bases, leaving 9 bases between them. CDR1 and CDR2 from the germline V gene are SGHTA and FQGTGA. The CDR3 loop spans 13 amino acids. Here the CDR3 DNA reads TGTGCCAGCAGCCTGGGCAGAAACTATGGCTACACCTTC. Translation gives CASSLGRNYGYTF.

V gene TRBV28 combines with J gene TRBJ1-2, with unresolved D. The CDR3 is made up of 15 amino acids. In germline, CDR1 is MDHEN, CDR2 SYDVKM. V gave up 2 bases and J gave up 6 bases, with 16 bases separating them. The DNA for the CDR3 is TGTGCCAGCAGTTTACGCTCCGACCCATCTGATGGCTACACCTTC. This translates into CASSLRSDPSDGYTF.

Worth noting for this clone: The junction does not match germline at one end; this may be a read error. The V gene is TRBV7-7, the J gene TRBJ2-1; D perhaps matches TRBD2 (5 bases). Germline CDR1 reads SSHAT; CDR2 reads FNYEAQ (reference sequence). This CDR3 region has 15 residues. CDR3 nucleotides: TGTGCTAGCAGCTTAGAGGGCACCTCCTACAATGAGCAGTTCTTC. Its translation: CASSLEGTSYNEQFF.

The V call is TRBV29-1, the J call TRBJ1-2; D is uncertain. Germline-derived CDR1 and CDR2 are SQVTM and ANQGSEA. V was clipped by 4 bases and J by 0 bases, with 6 bases between them. There are 12 residues in the CDR3. This chain's CDR3 is CSVAKSNYGYTF. The CDR3 bases are TGCAGCGTTGCTAAGTCTAACTATGGCTACACCTTC.

The V and J genes are TRBV4-1 and TRBJ1-2, with a possible D match to TRBD1 (6 bases). The CDR3 sequence is 15 residues long. The V end was cut by 5 bases, the J end by 4 bases, with 17 bases between. Germline-derived CDR1 and CDR2 are MGHRA and YSYEKL. The DNA of the CDR3 is TGCGCCAGCAGCGGACAGAACCGAAAGACCTATGGCTACACCTTC. Residues: CASSGQNRKTYGYTF.

This chain connects TRBV6-5 to TRBJ2-1; TRBD1 matches at 9 bases. Trimming took 4 bases from V and 3 from J; bases not matched to a gene: 4. The CDR3 length is 15 residues. Germline values: CDR1 MNHEY, CDR2 SVGAGI. Here the CDR3 reads CASSSRGQGYNEQFF. In nucleotides, the CDR3 is TGTGCCAGCAGTTCCCGGGGACAGGGCTACAATGAGCAGTTCTTC.